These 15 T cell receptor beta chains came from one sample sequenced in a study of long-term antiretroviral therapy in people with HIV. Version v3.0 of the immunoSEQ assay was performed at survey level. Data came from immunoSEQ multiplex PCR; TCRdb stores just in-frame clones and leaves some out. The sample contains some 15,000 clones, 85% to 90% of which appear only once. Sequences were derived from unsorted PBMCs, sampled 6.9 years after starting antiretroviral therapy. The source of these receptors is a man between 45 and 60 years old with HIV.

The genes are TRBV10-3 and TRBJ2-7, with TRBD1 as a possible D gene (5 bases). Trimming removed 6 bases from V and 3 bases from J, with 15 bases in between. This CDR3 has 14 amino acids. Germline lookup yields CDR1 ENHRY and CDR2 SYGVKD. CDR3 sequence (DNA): TGTGCCATCAGAAAACAGACAGCCGACTACGAGCAGTACTTC. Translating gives CAIRKQTADYEQYF.

The CDR3 sequence is CASRGRQNTGELFF. In DNA, the CDR3 is TGTGCCAGCAGGGGGAGACAAAACACCGGGGAGCTGTTTTTT. The chain employs TRBV7-2 and TRBJ2-2; D is perhaps TRBD2 (5 bases). V was shortened by 6 bases and J by 2 bases, with 10 bases between the two germline ends. Per the germline V gene, CDR1 is SGHTA and CDR2 is FQGNSA. This CDR3 is built from 14 residues.

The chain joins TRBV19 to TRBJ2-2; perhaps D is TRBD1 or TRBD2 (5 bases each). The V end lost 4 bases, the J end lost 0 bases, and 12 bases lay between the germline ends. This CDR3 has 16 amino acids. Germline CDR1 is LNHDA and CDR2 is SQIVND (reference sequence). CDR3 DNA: TGTGCCAGTAGTAGAACTGGGGACCCGAACACCGGGGAGCTGTTTTTT. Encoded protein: CASSRTGDPNTGELFF.

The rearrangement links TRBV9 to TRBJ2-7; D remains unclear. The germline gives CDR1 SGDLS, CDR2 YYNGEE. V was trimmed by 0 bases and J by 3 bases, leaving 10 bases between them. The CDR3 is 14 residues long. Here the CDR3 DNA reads TGTGCCAGCAGCGTAGTATCTTCGGGCTACGAGCAGTACTTC. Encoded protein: CASSVVSSGYEQYF.

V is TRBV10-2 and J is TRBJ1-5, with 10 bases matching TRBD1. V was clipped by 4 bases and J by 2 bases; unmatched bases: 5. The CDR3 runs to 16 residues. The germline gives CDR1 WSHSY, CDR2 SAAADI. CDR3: CASSGDRGTGNQPQHF. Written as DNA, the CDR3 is TGCGCCAGCAGTGGGGACAGGGGAACAGGCAATCAGCCCCAGCATTTT.

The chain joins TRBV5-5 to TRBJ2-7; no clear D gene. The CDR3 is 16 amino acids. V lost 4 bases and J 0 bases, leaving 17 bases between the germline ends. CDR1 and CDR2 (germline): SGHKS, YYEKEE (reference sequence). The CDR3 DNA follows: TGTGCCAGCAGCCAAGATCGGCGAGGTAGCTCCTACGAGCAGTACTTC. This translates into CASSQDRRGSSYEQYF.

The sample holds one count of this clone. The CDR3 nucleotides read TGTGCCTGGAGTGGGGCCAGGGTGATTGAAGCTTTCTTT. Its protein is CAWSGARVIEAFF. The chain uses TRBV30 and TRBJ1-1, with D tentatively TRBD1 (5 bases). Trimming took 1 base from V and 7 from J, leaving 13 bases between them. The germline CDR1 and CDR2 sequences are GTSNPN and SVGIG (reference sequence). The CDR3 has 13 residues.

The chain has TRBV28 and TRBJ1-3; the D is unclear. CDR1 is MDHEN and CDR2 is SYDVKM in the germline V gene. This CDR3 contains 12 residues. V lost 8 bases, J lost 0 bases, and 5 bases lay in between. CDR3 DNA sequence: TGTGCCAGCCGAGTCTCTGGAAACACCATATATTTT. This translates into CASRVSGNTIYF.

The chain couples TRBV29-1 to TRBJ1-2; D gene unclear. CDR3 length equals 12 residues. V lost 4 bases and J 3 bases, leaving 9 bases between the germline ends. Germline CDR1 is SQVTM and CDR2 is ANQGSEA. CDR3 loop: CSVVSDDYGYTF. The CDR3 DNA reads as TGCAGCGTTGTTTCGGACGACTATGGCTACACCTTC.

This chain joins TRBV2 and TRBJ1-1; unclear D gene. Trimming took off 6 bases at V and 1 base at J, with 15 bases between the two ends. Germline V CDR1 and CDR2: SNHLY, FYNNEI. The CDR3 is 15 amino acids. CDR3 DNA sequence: TGTGCCAGCAGACCTCCGGGCCTAGAGAACACTGAAGCTTTCTTT. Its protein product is CASRPPGLENTEAFF.

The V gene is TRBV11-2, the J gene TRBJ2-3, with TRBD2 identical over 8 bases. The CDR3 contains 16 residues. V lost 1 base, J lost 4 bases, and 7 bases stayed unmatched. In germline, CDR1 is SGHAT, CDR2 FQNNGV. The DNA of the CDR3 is TGTGCCAGCAGCTTAGCAGCGGGAGCGGTGGCAGATACGCAGTATTTT. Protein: CASSLAAGAVADTQYF.

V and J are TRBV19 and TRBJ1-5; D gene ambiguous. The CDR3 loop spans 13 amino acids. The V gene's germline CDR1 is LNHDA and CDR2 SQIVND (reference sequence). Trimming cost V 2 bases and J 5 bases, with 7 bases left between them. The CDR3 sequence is CASSIFSDQPQHF. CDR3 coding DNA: TGTGCCAGTAGTATATTTAGTGATCAGCCCCAGCATTTT.

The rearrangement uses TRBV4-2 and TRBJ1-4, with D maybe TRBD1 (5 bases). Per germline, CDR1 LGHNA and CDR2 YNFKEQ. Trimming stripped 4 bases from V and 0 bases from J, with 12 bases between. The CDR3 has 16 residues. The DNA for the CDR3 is TGTGCCAGCAGCCTAACCGGGACGGCAACTAATGAAAAACTGTTTTTT. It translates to CASSLTGTATNEKLFF.

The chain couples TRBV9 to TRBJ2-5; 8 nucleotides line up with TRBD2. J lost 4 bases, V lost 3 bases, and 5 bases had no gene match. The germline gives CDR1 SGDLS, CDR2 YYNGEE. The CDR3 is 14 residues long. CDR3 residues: CASSAPGGLETQYF. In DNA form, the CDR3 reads TGTGCCAGCAGCGCCCCGGGGGGGTTAGAGACCCAGTACTTC.

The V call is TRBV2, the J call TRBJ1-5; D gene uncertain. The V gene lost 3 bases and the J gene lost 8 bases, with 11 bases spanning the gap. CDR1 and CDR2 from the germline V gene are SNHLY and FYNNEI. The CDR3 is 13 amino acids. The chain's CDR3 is CASSDGVRKPQHF. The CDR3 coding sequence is TGTGCCAGCAGTGACGGGGTGAGGAAGCCCCAGCATTTT.